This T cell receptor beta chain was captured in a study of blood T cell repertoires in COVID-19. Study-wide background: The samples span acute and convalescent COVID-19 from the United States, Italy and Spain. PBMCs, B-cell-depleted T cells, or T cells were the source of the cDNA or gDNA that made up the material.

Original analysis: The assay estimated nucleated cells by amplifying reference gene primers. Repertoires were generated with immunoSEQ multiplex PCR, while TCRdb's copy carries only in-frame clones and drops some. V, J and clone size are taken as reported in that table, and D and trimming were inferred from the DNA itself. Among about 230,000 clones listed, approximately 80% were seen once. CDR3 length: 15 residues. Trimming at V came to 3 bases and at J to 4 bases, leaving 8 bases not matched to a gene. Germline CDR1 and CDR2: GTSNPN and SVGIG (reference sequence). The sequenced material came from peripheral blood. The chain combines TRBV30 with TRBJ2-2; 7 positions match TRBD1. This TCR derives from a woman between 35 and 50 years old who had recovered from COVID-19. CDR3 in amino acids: CAWRKQGPGTGELFF. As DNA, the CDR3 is TGTGCCTGGAGGAAACAGGGGCCGGGCACCGGGGAGCTGTTTTTT.